The sequence of this TCR beta chain was determined in a study of sequential checkpoint blockade in melanoma. Treatment in this sample: randomized to nivolumab then ipilimumab (arm A) or the reverse (arm B). Germline CDR1 and CDR2: MNHNS and SASEGT. After removal of 0 bases from V and 3 bases from J, the junction contained 4 bases not matched to a gene. The CDR3 consists of 16 residues. This table comes from immunoSEQ multiplex PCR, and its TCRdb copy is limited to in-frame clones, with some not included. The table has about 1,400 clones, 21% seen once. This clonotype was sampled from a human donor with melanoma. Specimen: tumor tissue (inferred from file names), collected from a patient given nivolumab and ipilimumab in sequence. V is TRBV6-1 and J is TRBJ2-1; 8 bases align to TRBD2. The DNA for the CDR3 is TGTGCCAGCAGTGAAGCGGGGACTAGATACTACAATGAGCAGTTCTTC. Protein: CASSEAGTRYYNEQFF.